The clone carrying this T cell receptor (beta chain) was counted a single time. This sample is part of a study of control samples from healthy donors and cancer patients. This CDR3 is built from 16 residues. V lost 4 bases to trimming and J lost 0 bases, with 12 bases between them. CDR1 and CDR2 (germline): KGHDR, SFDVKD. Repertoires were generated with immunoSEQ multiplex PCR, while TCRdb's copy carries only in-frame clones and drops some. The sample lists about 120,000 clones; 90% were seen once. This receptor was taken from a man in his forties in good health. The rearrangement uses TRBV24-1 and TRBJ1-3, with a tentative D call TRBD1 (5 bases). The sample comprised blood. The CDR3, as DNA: TGTGCCACCAGTGACCAAGACAGTGGCTCTGGAAACACCATATATTTT. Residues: CATSDQDSGSGNTIYF.